This T cell receptor (beta chain) was retrieved from a study of regulatory T cells in long-lasting Graves disease. Building of the TCR beta libraries involved iRepertoire HTBI primers and Arm-PCR of CDR3 regions. Via MiXCR, TCRdb re-called the multiplex PCR reads, giving one row per CDR3 protein. The sample includes about 400,000 distinct CDR3 sequences, less than 25% of them seen just once. In this sample, this clonotype turned up a few times. What it binds is not known. Germline CDR1 reads SGHVS; CDR2 reads FQNEAQ. The CDR3 totals 14 residues. Trimming pared 3 bases from V and 7 bases from J, leaving 10 bases between. General study results and limits: There was favoring of TRBV28, TRBJ1-2 and TRBJ2-5 in persistent disease.

As for time point: persistent/refractory GD, antithyroid drugs over 5 years with positive TRAb. RNA from PBMCs was the source of the TCR library. The sample was peripheral blood mononuclear cells (PBMCs), taken when the disease was refractory, from a patient treated with antithyroid drugs. The origin of this receptor is a female donor with Graves disease. The J gene is TRBJ1-6, the V gene TRBV7-8; possible D gene TRBD1, 5 bases. The CDR3 reads CASSLGERNSPLHF. CDR3 nucleotide sequence: TGTGCCAGCAGCTTGGGGGAGCGAAATTCACCCCTCCACTTT.